The rows below give T cell receptor beta chains drawn from one sample of a study of T cell responses to AZD1222 COVID-19 vaccine. TCRdb's copy holds only in-frame clones and misses some; the assay was immunoSEQ multiplex PCR. The data show about 97,000 clones, 86% seen once. The source material was peripheral blood, sampled on day 0 of AZD1222 vaccination. Receptors were obtained from an adult in good health. Each CDR3 is given with its conserved first and last residue. The D gene is left open where the match is weak. Not all rows give a size; the values are once, few, many and, for expanded clones, a class.

v_gene	abundance	j_gene	d_gene	CDR3aa	CDR3nt
TRBV4-1	.	TRBJ1-5	.	CASSLDNDNQPQHF	TGCGCCAGCAGCCTGGACAACGACAATCAGCCCCAGCATTTT
TRBV6-5	few	TRBJ2-1	.	CASNRGLVSYNEQFF	TGTGCCAGCAATCGTGGTCTAGTTTCCTACAATGAGCAGTTCTTC
TRBV7-2	.	TRBJ2-2	.	CASSLDRNTGELFF	TGTGCCAGCAGCTTAGACAGGAACACCGGGGAGCTGTTTTTT
TRBV4-1	.	TRBJ1-2	.	CASSQAQVFYGYTF	TGCGCCAGCAGCCAAGCACAGGTATTCTATGGCTACACCTTC
TRBV18	once	TRBJ2-7	.	CASSRDAGSYEQYF	TGTGCCAGCTCACGAGACGCCGGGTCCTACGAGCAGTACTTC
TRBV6-5	once	TRBJ1-3	.	CASDVSGGGRNTIYF	TGTGCCAGCGATGTTTCGGGCGGAGGGAGAAACACCATATATTTT
TRBV5-1	.	TRBJ1-2	TRBD1	CASSLGQEDGYTF	TGCGCCAGCAGCCTCGGACAGGAAGATGGCTACACCTTC
TRBV11-3	.	TRBJ2-1	.	CASSAYQGNEQFF	TGTGCCAGCAGCGCGTATCAAGGGAATGAGCAGTTCTTC
TRBV9	.	TRBJ2-1	TRBD2	CASSPFSGREGDNEQFF	TGTGCCAGCAGCCCATTCTCTGGGCGGGAGGGCGACAATGAGCAGTTCTTC
TRBV19	.	TRBJ2-2	.	CASSLGLLNTGELFF	TGTGCCAGTAGTTTGGGACTTTTGAACACCGGGGAGCTGTTTTTT
TRBV10-3	.	TRBJ2-3	TRBD2	CAISEASGETDTQYF	TGTGCCATCAGTGAAGCTAGCGGGGAAACAGATACGCAGTATTTT
TRBV30	.	TRBJ1-3	.	CAWSVRGYSGNTIYF	TGTGCCTGGAGTGTTAGGGGGTACTCTGGAAACACCATATATTTT
TRBV7-2	.	TRBJ2-7	.	CASSLAANSDEQYF	TGTGCCAGCAGCTTAGCGGCAAACTCCGACGAGCAGTACTTC
TRBV18	.	TRBJ2-2	TRBD2	CASSRSSGNGELFF	TGTGCCAGCTCAAGGTCTAGCGGGAACGGGGAGCTGTTTTTT
TRBV30	.	TRBJ2-2	TRBD1	CAWTDDRGRDTGELFF	TGTGCCTGGACCGACGACAGGGGGCGAGACACCGGGGAGCTGTTTTTT
TRBV3-1/TRBV3-2	once	TRBJ1-3	.	CASSHLGQVSSGNTIYF	TGTGCCAGCAGCCACTTGGGGCAGGTCAGCTCTGGAAACACCATATATTTT
TRBV28	.	TRBJ1-1	TRBD1	CASTIIQGVNTEAFF	TGTGCCAGCACGATCATACAGGGGGTAAACACTGAAGCTTTCTTT